These 18 T cell receptor beta chains were sequenced from one sample in a study of blood T cell repertoires in COVID-19. The method was immunoSEQ multiplex PCR; TCRdb's version includes in-frame clones alone and lacks a portion of them. The sample contains some 220,000 clones, about nine tenths of which appear only once. The sequenced sample consisted of PBMCs or T cells enriched from blood (not recorded which). The receptors derive from a woman aged 40 to 50 with acute COVID-19.

The rearrangement links TRBV19 to TRBJ1-2; D is perhaps TRBD1 (6 bases). Deletions cut 8 bases from V and 7 bases from J, with 11 bases between. The CDR3 is 11 amino acids. Germline CDR1 is LNHDA and CDR2 is SQIVND (reference sequence). For the CDR3, the DNA is TGTGCCAGTCATACAGGGATTGGCTACACCTTC. It translates to CASHTGIGYTF. Together with reference TRBV19 and TRBJ1-2, the CDR3 gives the full variable domain: DGGITQSPKYLFRKEGQNVTLSCEQNLNHDAMYWYRQDPGQGLRLIYYSQIVNDFQKGDIAEGYSVSREKKESFPLTVTSAQKNPTAFYLCASHTGIGYTFGSGTRLTVV.

J is TRBJ1-1 and V is TRBV7-3, with no clear D. V was shortened by 5 bases and J by 0 bases, with 7 bases between the two germline ends. This CDR3 is 13 amino acids long. The germline CDR1 and CDR2 sequences are SGHTA and FQGTGA. Here the CDR3 reads CASSRDMNTEAFF. For the CDR3, the DNA is TGTGCCAGCAGCCGTGACATGAACACTGAAGCTTTCTTT.

The chain uses TRBV18 and TRBJ1-2; no firm D call. Germline V gene data show CDR1 as KGHSH and CDR2 as LQKENI. V was clipped by 0 bases and J by 4 bases, with 6 bases between them. The CDR3 is 13 residues long. This chain's CDR3 is CASSPPHVYGYTF. In nucleotides, the CDR3 is TGTGCCAGCTCACCACCCCATGTCTATGGCTACACCTTC.

This clone has only a few counts. This chain uses TRBV3-1 (or the pseudogene TRBV3-2) with TRBJ2-7; 8 bases are shared with TRBD2. V trimming: 6 bases; J trimming: 3 bases; junction bases outside the gene matches: 1. Germline lookup yields CDR1 LGHDT and CDR2 YNNKEL (reference sequence). The CDR3 length is 12 residues. DNA of the CDR3: TGTGCCAGCAGTAGCGGGGACTACGAGCAGTACTTC. Translated: CASSSGDYEQYF.

The chain couples TRBV5-8 to TRBJ1-1, with D maybe TRBD1 (6 bases). The CDR3 spans 14 residues. V was trimmed by 4 bases and J by 6 bases, leaving 16 bases between them. Germline CDR1 SGHTS, CDR2 YDEGEE. As DNA, the CDR3 is TGTGCCAGCAGCGCCACGACAGGTCTATCTGAAGCTTTCTTT. As protein: CASSATTGLSEAFF.

This sequence joins TRBV7-9 and TRBJ1-2; no reliable D call. This CDR3 has 13 residues. The germline V gene has CDR1 SEHNR and CDR2 FQNEAQ (reference sequence). The V and J ends lost 10 bases and 6 bases respectively, with 18 bases between them. Here the CDR3 reads CAITAPSVDGYTF. The CDR3 region has the DNA TGTGCCATTACAGCTCCCAGTGTCGATGGCTACACCTTC. Filled out from reference TRBV7-9 and TRBJ1-2, the complete variable domain reads DTGVSQNPRHKITKRGQNVTFRCDPISEHNRLYWYRQTLGQGPEFLTYFQNEAQLEKSRLLSDRFSAERPKGSFSTLEIQRTEQGDSAMYLCAITAPSVDGYTFGSGTRLTVV.

The V and J genes are TRBV20-1 and TRBJ1-2; no clear D gene. Germline lookup yields CDR1 DFQATT and CDR2 SNEGSKA (reference sequence). V lost 5 bases and J 13 bases, leaving 17 bases between the germline ends. CDR3 length: 11 residues. CDR3 amino acids: CSAQWVEETTF. The DNA of the CDR3 is TGCAGTGCTCAATGGGTCGAGGAGACCACCTTC.

This clone occurred a few times. The V and J genes are TRBV6-5 and TRBJ1-2; 7 positions agree with TRBD1. Germline V gene data show CDR1 as MNHEY and CDR2 as SVGAGI. This CDR3 is built from 13 residues. Trimming at V came to 6 bases and at J to 6 bases, leaving 7 bases not matched to a gene. The CDR3 coding sequence is TGTGCCAGCAGGACACAGGGGACAAATGGCTACACCTTC. Encoded protein: CASRTQGTNGYTF.

The rearrangement joins TRBV7-2 to TRBJ1-2; D is perhaps TRBD1 (5 bases). There are 15 residues in the CDR3. Trimming cost V 1 base and J 7 bases, with 16 bases left between them. CDR1 is SGHTA, CDR2 FQGNSA, per germline. In DNA form, the CDR3 reads TGTGCCAGCAGCTTAGTAGGCCCCAGGGATTCTGGCTACACCTTC. Translated, it gives CASSLVGPRDSGYTF.

This clone has more than one count but fewer than ten. Other DNA variants within this sample encode the same CDR3. The V and J genes are TRBV10-3 and TRBJ1-1; D gene uncertain. V was shortened by 4 bases and J by 1 base, with 10 bases between the two germline ends. CDR3 length: 14 residues. The germline CDR1 and CDR2 sequences are ENHRY and SYGVKD. In DNA, the CDR3 is TGTGCCATCAGTGTTACCGGTGGGAACACTGAAGCTTTCTTT. Its translation is CAISVTGGNTEAFF.

The chain employs TRBV19 and TRBJ1-3; D possibly corresponds to TRBD1 (5 bases). From germline, CDR1 is LNHDA and CDR2 SQIVND (reference sequence). This CDR3 region has 16 residues. Trimming removed 3 bases from V and 4 bases from J, with 16 bases in between. The CDR3 DNA sequence: TGTGCCAGTAGTATTCGTCAGGGCAGGATGGGAAACACCATATATTTT. This sequence encodes CASSIRQGRMGNTIYF.

This chain connects TRBV5-1 to TRBJ2-5; the match to TRBD1 covers 9 bases. CDR1 and CDR2 (germline): SGHRS, YFSETQ. There are 15 residues in the CDR3. The V gene end was trimmed by 0 bases and the J gene end by 4 bases; junction bases not matched to a gene: 4. The DNA for the CDR3 is TGCGCCAGCAGCTTGGCCACAGGGGGCCGAGAGACCCAGTACTTC. It encodes CASSLATGGRETQYF. The full variable domain, with the rest looked up from reference TRBV5-1 and TRBJ2-5, is KAGVTQTPRYLIKTRGQQVTLSCSPISGHRSVSWYQQTPGQGLQFLFEYFSETQRNKGNFPGRFSGRQFSNSRSEMNVSTLELGDSALYLCASSLATGGRETQYFGPGTRLLVL.

V usage is TRBV30 and J usage is TRBJ1-2; TRBD1 is a possible D gene (5 bases). CDR3 size: 14 residues. Germline V gives CDR1 GTSNPN, CDR2 SVGIG (reference sequence). The germline V and J ends were trimmed by 3 bases and 2 bases, with 13 bases remaining between them. The CDR3 protein is CAWSPGRVNYGYTF. The CDR3 DNA reads as TGTGCCTGGAGCCCAGGGCGAGTAAACTATGGCTACACCTTC.

This clone appeared a single time. The chain joins TRBV5-6 to TRBJ1-2; 8 nucleotides match TRBD1. Trimming cost V 7 bases and J 3 bases; bases outside gene matches: 2. The CDR3 covers 12 residues. The germline CDR1 and CDR2 sequences are SGHDT and YYEEEE. CDR3: CASSQGDYGYTF. The CDR3, as DNA: TGTGCCAGCTCACAGGGGGACTATGGCTACACCTTC. Looking up the rest from reference TRBV5-6 and TRBJ1-2 gives the full variable domain: DAGVTQSPTHLIKTRGQQVTLRCSPKSGHDTVSWYQQALGQGPQFIFQYYEEEERQRGNFPDRFSGHQFPNYSSELNVNALLLGDSALYLCASSQGDYGYTFGSGTRLTVV.

The rearrangement uses TRBV5-6 and TRBJ1-1; 7 nucleotides match TRBD1. J lost 1 base, V lost 4 bases, and 7 bases had no gene match. This CDR3 has 15 residues. Germline values: CDR1 SGHDT, CDR2 YYEEEE. CDR3 sequence reads: CASSVDRARNTEAFF. Written as DNA, the CDR3 is TGTGCCAGCAGCGTCGACAGGGCGAGGAACACTGAAGCTTTCTTT.

There are many counts of this clone. The chain recombines TRBV6-4 with TRBJ2-1; tentative D call: TRBD1 (5 bases). Germline CDR1 reads MRHNA; CDR2 reads SNTAGT. This CDR3 region has 16 residues. V was shortened by 4 bases and J by 0 bases, with 13 bases between the two germline ends. The CDR3 protein is CASSAQGAGSYNEQFF. For the CDR3, the DNA is TGTGCCAGCAGTGCCCAAGGGGCAGGCTCCTACAATGAGCAGTTCTTC.

The gene calls are TRBV6-5 and TRBJ1-1; unclear D gene. The germline V gene has CDR1 MNHEY and CDR2 SVGAGI. Trimming stripped 7 bases from V and 7 bases from J, with 10 bases between. CDR3 length: 11 amino acids. The CDR3 region is CASISSVEAFF. The CDR3 nucleotides are TGTGCCAGCATTAGTTCCGTTGAAGCTTTCTTT.

The chain combines TRBV7-9 with TRBJ1-4, with 12 bases aligning to TRBD1. This CDR3 comprises 18 residues. Losses at the gene ends were 6 bases for V and 7 bases for J; bases not matched to a gene: 15. The germline V gene has CDR1 SEHNR and CDR2 FQNEAQ (reference sequence). This chain's CDR3 is CASRPTGTGGSRGEKLFF. The DNA for the CDR3 is TGTGCCAGCAGACCCACCGGGACAGGGGGCTCTAGAGGTGAAAAACTGTTTTTT.